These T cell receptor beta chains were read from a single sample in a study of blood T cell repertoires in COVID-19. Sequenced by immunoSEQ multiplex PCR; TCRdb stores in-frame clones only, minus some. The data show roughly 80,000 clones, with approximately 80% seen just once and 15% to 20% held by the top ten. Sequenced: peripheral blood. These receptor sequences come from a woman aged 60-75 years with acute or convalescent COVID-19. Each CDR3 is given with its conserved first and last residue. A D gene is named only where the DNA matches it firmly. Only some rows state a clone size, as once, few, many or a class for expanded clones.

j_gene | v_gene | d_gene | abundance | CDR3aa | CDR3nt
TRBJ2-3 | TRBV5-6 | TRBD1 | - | CASVSQLRQGSSTDTQYF | TGTGCCAGCGTCTCACAACTACGACAGGGGTCTAGCACAGATACGCAGTATTTT
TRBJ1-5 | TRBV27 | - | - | CASSLWGGGNQPQHF | TGTGCCAGCAGTTTATGGGGAGGCGGCAATCAGCCCCAGCATTTT
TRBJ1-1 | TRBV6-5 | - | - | CASRRGGNTEAFF | TGTGCCAGCAGGCGGGGGGGAAACACTGAAGCTTTCTTT
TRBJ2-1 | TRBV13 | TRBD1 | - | CASSLSDRGNEQFF | TGTGCCAGCAGCCTCTCGGACAGGGGCAATGAGCAGTTCTTC
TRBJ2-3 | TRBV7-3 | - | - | CASSQTPGSSTDTQYF | TGTGCCAGCAGTCAAACTCCGGGGTCTAGCACAGATACGCAGTATTTT
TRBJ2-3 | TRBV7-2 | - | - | CASSLRQGLADTQYF | TGTGCCAGCAGCTTACGCCAGGGTTTGGCAGATACGCAGTATTTT
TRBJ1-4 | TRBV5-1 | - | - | CASSLAHSSNEKLFF | TGCGCCAGCAGCTTGGCCCACAGCTCAAATGAAAAACTGTTTTTT
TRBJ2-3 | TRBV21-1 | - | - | CASSPNFKLGTDTQYF | TGTGCCAGCAGCCCCAATTTTAAACTAGGCACAGATACGCAGTATTTT
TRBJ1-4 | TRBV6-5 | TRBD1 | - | CASSFKGAAEKLFF | TGTGCCAGCAGTTTCAAGGGGGCGGCTGAAAAACTGTTTTTT
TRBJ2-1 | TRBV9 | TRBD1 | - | CASGGGQGSYNEQFF | TGTGCCAGCGGAGGGGGACAGGGCTCCTACAATGAGCAGTTCTTC
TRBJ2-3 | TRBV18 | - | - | CASSPAGATDTQYF | TGTGCCAGCTCACCTGCGGGGGCCACAGATACGCAGTATTTT
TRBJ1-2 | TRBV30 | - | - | CAWRGEVYGYTF | TGTGCCTGGAGAGGAGAAGTTTATGGCTACACCTTC
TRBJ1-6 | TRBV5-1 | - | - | CASSLGQGNSPLHF | TGCGCCAGCAGCTTGGGCCAGGGAAACTCACCCCTCCACTTT
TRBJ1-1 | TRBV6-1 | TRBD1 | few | CASSEAGGARAEAFF | TGTGCCAGCAGTGAAGCAGGGGGCGCGAGGGCTGAAGCTTTCTTT
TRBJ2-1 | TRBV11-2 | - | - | CASSLGGGAYNEQFF | TGTGCCAGCAGCCTAGGAGGCGGAGCTTACAATGAGCAGTTCTTC
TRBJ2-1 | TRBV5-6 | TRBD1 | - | CASSSDRAANSFF | TGTGCCAGCAGCTCGGACAGGGCAGCTAATTCGTTCTTC
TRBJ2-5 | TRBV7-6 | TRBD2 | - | CASSFGGGPETQYF | TGTGCCAGCAGCTTCGGGGGGGGGCCGGAGACCCAGTACTTC
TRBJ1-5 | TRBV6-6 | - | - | CARFPPTGMSQPQHF | TGTGCCAGATTTCCTCCAACAGGGATGAGTCAGCCCCAGCATTTT
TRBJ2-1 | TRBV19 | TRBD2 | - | CASSLIAGSSYNEQFF | TGTGCCAGTAGTCTTATAGCGGGTTCGTCCTACAATGAGCAGTTCTTC
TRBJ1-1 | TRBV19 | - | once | CASSAVSGFTEAFF | TGTGCCAGTAGCGCTGTTTCGGGGTTCACTGAAGCTTTCTTT
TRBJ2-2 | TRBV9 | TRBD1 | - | CASSRQGANTGELFF | TGTGCCAGCAGCCGACAGGGCGCGAACACCGGGGAGCTGTTTTTT
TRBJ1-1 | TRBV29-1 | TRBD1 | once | CSGQGVILGTEAFF | TGCAGCGGACAGGGGGTTATTCTGGGCACTGAAGCTTTCTTT
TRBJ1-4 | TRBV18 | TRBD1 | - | CASSLGQANNEKLFF | TGTGCCAGCTCCCTGGGACAGGCGAATAATGAAAAACTGTTTTTT
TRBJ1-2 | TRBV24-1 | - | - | CATSAQGYGYTF | TGTGCCACCAGCGCGCAGGGGTATGGCTACACCTTC
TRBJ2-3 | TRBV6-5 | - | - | CASRRTATDTQYF | TGTGCCAGCAGAAGGACAGCCACAGATACGCAGTATTTT
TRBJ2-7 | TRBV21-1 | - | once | CASSTAEGQGLSYEQYF | TGTGCCAGCAGCACCGCGGAAGGACAGGGGCTCTCCTACGAGCAGTACTTC
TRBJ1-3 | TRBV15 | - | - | CATSRVGSSGNTIYF | TGTGCCACCAGCAGAGTCGGTAGCTCTGGAAACACCATATATTTT
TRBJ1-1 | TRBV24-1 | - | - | CATMGWGDTEAFF | TGTGCCACCATGGGGTGGGGGGACACTGAAGCTTTCTTT
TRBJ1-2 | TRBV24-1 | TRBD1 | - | CATSDHRTGIIGTNYGYTF | TGTGCCACCAGTGACCATAGGACAGGGATTATCGGGACTAACTATGGCTACACCTTC
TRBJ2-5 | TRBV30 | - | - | CAWKYPAHQETQYF | TGTGCCTGGAAATACCCTGCGCACCAAGAGACCCAGTACTTC
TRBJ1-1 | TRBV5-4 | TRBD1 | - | CASSLFTGATEAFF | TGTGCCAGCAGTCTATTTACAGGGGCCACTGAAGCTTTCTTT
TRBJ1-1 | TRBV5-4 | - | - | CASSSGGMNTEAFF | TGTGCCAGCAGCTCGGGAGGCATGAACACTGAAGCTTTCTTT
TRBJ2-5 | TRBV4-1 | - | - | CASSQTWTAETQYF | TGCGCCAGCAGCCAAACGTGGACAGCAGAGACCCAGTACTTC
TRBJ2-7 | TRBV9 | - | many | CASSAQDLQAHEQYF | TGTGCCAGCAGCGCGCAGGACCTACAGGCCCACGAGCAGTACTTC
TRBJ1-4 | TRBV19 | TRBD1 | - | CASRNRGKEKLFF | TGTGCCAGTAGAAACAGGGGAAAGGAAAAACTGTTTTTT
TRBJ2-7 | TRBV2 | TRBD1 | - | CATLRDRGFYEQYF | TGTGCCACGCTCCGGGACAGGGGGTTCTACGAGCAGTACTTC
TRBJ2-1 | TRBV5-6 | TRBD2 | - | CASSLAARGGREQFF | TGTGCCAGCAGCTTGGCCGCGCGGGGGGGCCGTGAGCAGTTCTTC